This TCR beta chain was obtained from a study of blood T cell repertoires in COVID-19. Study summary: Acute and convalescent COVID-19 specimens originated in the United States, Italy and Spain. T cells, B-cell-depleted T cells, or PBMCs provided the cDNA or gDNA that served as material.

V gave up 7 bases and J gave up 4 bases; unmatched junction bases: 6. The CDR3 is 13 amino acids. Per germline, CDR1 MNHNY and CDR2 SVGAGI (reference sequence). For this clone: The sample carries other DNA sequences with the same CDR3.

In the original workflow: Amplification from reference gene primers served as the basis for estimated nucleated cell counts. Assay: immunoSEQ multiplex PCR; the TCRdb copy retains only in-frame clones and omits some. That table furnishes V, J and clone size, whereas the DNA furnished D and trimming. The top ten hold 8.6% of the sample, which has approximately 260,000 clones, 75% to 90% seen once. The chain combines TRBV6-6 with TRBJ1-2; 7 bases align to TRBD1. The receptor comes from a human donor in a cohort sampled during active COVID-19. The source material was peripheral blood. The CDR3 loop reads CASNGDRAYGYTF. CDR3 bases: TGTGCCAGCAACGGGGACAGAGCCTATGGCTACACCTTC.